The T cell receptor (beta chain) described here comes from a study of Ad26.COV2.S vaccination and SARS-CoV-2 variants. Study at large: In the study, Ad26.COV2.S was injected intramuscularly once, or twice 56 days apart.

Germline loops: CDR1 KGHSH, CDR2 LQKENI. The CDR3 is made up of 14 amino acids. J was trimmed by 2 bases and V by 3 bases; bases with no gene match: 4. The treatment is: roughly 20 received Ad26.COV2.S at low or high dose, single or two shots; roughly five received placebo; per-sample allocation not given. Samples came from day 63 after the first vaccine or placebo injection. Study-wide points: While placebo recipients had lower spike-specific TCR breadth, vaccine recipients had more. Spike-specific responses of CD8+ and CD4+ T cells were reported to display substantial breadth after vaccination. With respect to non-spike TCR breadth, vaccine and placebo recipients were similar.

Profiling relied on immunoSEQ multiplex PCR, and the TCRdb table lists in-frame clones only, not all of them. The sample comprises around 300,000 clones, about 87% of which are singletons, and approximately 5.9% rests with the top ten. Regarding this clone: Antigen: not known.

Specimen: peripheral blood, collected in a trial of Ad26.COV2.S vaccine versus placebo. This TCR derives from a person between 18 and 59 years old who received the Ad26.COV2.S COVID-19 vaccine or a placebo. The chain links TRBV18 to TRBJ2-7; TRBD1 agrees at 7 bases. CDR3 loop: CASSPGTATYEQYF. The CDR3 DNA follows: TGTGCCAGCTCACCTGGGACAGCGACCTACGAGCAGTACTTC.